Each of the 7 T cell receptor beta chains below was sequenced from the same sample in a study of early T cells in non-severe SARS-CoV-2 infection. Each CDR3 protein is one row after TCRdb ran MiXCR on the 5' RACE reads. The data hold around 71,000 distinct CDR3 sequences, with 14% observed a single time. This specimen was whole blood, taken at baseline. The receptors were sampled from an adult who was a healthcare worker with PCR-confirmed SARS-CoV-2 infection or an uninfected control (not recorded which).

The rearrangement joins TRBV7-6 to TRBJ2-1; 7 nucleotides line up with TRBD1. The V and J ends lost 6 bases and 2 bases, in that order; junction bases with no gene match: 4. The CDR3 covers 14 residues. CDR1 is SGHVS and CDR2 is FNYEAQ in the germline V gene. Here the CDR3 reads CASSPGGPYNEQFF. The CDR3 DNA sequence: TGTGCCAGCAGTCCAGGGGGTCCCTACAATGAGCAGTTCTTC.

This rearrangement joins TRBV2 to TRBJ1-6; 8 nucleotides line up with TRBD1. V lost 7 bases and J lost 8; bases outside the gene matches: 7. CDR1 and CDR2 from the germline V gene are SNHLY and FYNNEI. The CDR3 totals 14 residues. The CDR3 protein is CASIRTGPDSPLHF. In nucleotides, the CDR3 is TGTGCCAGCATAAGGACAGGGCCGGATTCACCCCTCCACTTT.

This chain connects TRBV9 to TRBJ2-1; 10 bases fit TRBD2. This CDR3 region has 15 residues. Germline V gene lookup returns CDR1 SGDLS and CDR2 YYNGEE. J lost 3 bases, V lost 4 bases, and 4 bases had no gene match. As DNA, the CDR3 is TGTGCCAGCAGCTCCCAGCGGGAGGGCTACAATGAGCAGTTCTTC. Protein sequence: CASSSQREGYNEQFF.

The chain couples TRBV18 to TRBJ2-1, with 9 bases aligning to TRBD2. Germline CDR1 and CDR2: KGHSH and LQKENI. The trim removed 3 bases at V and 7 bases at J, leaving 4 bases unmatched. The CDR3 contains 14 residues. CDR3 loop: CASSPAGGLNEQFF. The CDR3 region has the DNA TGTGCCAGCTCACCGGCGGGAGGGTTAAATGAGCAGTTCTTC.

V and J are TRBV20-1 and TRBJ1-1; possible D gene TRBD1, 5 bases. V shed 6 bases and J shed 3 bases, with 14 bases lying between them. The CDR3 consists of 13 residues. The germline V gene encodes CDR1 DFQATT and CDR2 SNEGSKA (reference sequence). CDR3 in DNA: TGCAGTGCCCGGGACGGCCTGGACACTGAAGCTTTCTTT. It yields the protein CSARDGLDTEAFF.

This clonotype has just a few counts. The CDR3: CATSDTGQLNTDTQYF. The CDR3 DNA follows: TGTGCCACCAGTGATACCGGACAGCTAAACACAGATACGCAGTATTTT. J is TRBJ2-3 and V is TRBV24-1; tentative D call: TRBD1 (6 bases). The CDR3 contains 16 residues. Trimming took off 3 bases at V and 2 bases at J, with 14 bases between the two ends. Germline assignment: CDR1 KGHDR and CDR2 SFDVKD.

Ten or more counts support this clonotype. The chain links TRBV18 to TRBJ2-1; D gene unclear. Trimming took 4 bases from V and 8 from J, leaving 15 bases between them. The CDR3 has 14 amino acids. CDR1 is KGHSH and CDR2 is LQKENI in the germline V gene. The CDR3 DNA follows: TGTGCCAGCTCACGACAACCCTTTGGGGATGAGCAGTTCTTC. Its protein product is CASSRQPFGDEQFF.